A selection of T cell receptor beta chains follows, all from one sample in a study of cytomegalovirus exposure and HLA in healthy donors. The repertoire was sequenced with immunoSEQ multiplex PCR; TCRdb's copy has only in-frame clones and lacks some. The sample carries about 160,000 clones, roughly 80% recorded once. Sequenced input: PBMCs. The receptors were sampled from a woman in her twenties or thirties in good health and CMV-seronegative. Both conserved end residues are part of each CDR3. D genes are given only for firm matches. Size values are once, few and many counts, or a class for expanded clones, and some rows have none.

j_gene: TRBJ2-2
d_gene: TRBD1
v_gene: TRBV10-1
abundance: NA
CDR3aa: CASANDRGNTGELFF
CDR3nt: TGCGCCAGCGCAAATGACAGGGGCAACACCGGGGAGCTGTTTTTT

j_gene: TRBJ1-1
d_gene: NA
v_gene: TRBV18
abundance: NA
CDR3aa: CASSQQKRGNTEAFF
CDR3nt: TGTGCCAGCTCACAGCAAAAAAGGGGGAACACTGAAGCTTTCTTT

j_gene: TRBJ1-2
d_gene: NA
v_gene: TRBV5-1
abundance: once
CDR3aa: CASSLGQGLAGYTF
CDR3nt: TGCGCCAGCAGCTTGGGCCAGGGATTAGCTGGCTACACCTTC

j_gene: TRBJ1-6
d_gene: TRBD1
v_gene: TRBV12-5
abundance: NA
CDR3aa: CASGLEPGGQSPLHF
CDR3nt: TGTGCTAGTGGTTTGGAGCCAGGGGGGCAATCACCCCTCCACTTT

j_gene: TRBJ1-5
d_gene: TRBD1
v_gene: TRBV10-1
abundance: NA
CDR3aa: CASSETAPGQGQRNQPQHF
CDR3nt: TGCGCCAGCAGTGAGACCGCACCGGGACAGGGGCAGCGCAATCAGCCCCAGCATTTT

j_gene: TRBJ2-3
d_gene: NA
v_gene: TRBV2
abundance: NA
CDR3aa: CASSEQGRTDTQYF
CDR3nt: TGTGCCAGCAGTGAACAGGGGCGGACAGATACGCAGTATTTT

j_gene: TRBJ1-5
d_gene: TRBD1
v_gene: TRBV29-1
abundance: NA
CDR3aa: CSASTGGSNQPQHF
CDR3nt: TGCAGCGCTTCGACAGGGGGCTCGAATCAGCCCCAGCATTTT

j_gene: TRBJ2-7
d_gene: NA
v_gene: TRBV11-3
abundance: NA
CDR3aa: CASSPGGDFEQYF
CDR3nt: TGTGCCAGCAGCCCCGGGGGAGACTTCGAGCAGTACTTC

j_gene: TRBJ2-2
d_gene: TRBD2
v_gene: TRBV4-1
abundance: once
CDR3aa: CASSHLGLAGGTGELFF
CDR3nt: TGCGCCAGCAGCCACCTTGGACTAGCGGGGGGGACCGGGGAGCTGTTTTTT

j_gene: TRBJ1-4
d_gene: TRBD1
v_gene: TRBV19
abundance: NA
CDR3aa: CASSTMGQGAINEKLFF
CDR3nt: TGTGCCAGTAGTACCATGGGACAGGGGGCTATTAATGAAAAACTGTTTTTT

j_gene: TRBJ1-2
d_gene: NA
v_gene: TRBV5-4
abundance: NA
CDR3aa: CASSPAQPQTVYGYTF
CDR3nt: TGTGCCAGCAGCCCCGCGCAACCACAAACAGTCTATGGCTACACCTTC

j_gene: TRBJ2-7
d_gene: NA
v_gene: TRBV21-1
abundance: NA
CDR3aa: CASSKIGKQYF
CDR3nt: TGTGCCAGCAGCAAAATTGGCAAGCAGTACTTC

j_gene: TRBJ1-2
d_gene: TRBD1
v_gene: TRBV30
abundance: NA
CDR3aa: CAWGDSNYGYTF
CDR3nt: TGTGCCTGGGGGGACAGCAACTATGGCTACACCTTC

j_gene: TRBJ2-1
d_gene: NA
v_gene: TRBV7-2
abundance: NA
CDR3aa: CASSWGPGVYNEQFF
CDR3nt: TGTGCCAGCAGCTGGGGGCCGGGCGTCTACAATGAGCAGTTCTTC

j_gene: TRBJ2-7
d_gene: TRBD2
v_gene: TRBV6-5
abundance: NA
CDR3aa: CASSRDYLSYEQYF
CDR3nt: TGTGCCAGCAGCCGGGACTACCTCTCCTACGAGCAGTACTTC

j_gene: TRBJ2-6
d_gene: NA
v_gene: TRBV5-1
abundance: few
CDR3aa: CASSPDAGAGANGLTF
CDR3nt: TGCGCCAGCAGCCCGGATGCGGGGGCTGGGGCCAACGGCCTGACTTTC

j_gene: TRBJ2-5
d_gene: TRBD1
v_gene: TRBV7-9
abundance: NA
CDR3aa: CASSLATGQGAKTQYF
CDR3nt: TGTGCCAGCAGCTTAGCTACGGGACAGGGGGCAAAGACCCAGTACTTC

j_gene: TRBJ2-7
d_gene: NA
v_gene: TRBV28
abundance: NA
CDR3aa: CASSKLYEQYF
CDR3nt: TGTGCCAGCAGCAAACTATACGAGCAGTACTTC

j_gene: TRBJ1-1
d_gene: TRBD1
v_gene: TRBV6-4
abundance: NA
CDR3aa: CASSRDSRNTEAFF
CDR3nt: TGTGCCAGCAGTCGGGACAGCCGGAACACTGAAGCTTTCTTT

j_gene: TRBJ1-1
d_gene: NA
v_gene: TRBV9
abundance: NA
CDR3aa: CASSVGGRGDTEAFF
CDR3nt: TGTGCCAGCAGCGTAGGGGGGCGGGGGGACACTGAAGCTTTCTTT

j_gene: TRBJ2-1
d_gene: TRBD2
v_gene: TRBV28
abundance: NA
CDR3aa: CASSLWTSGYYNEQFF
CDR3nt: TGTGCCAGCAGTTTATGGACTAGCGGTTACTACAATGAGCAGTTCTTC

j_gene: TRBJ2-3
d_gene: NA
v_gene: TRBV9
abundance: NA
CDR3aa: CASSVTGSGSDTQYF
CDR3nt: TGTGCCAGCAGCGTTACAGGGTCGGGTTCAGATACGCAGTATTTT

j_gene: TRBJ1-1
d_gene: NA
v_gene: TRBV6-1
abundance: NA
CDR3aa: CASTGGYTEAFF
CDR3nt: TGTGCCAGCACAGGAGGGTACACTGAAGCTTTCTTT